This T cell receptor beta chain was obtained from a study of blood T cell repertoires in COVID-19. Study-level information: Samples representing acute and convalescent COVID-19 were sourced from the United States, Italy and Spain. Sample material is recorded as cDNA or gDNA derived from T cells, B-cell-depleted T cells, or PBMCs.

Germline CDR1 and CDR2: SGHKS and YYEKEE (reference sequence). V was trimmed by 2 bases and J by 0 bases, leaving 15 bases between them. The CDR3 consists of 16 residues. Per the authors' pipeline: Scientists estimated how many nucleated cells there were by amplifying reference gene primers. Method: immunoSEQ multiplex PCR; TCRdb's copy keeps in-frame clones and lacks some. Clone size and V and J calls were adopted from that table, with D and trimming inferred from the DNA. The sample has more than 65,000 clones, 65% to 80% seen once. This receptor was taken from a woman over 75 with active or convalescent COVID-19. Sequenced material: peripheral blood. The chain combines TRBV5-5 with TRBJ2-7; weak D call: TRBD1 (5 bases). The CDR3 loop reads CASSFSGQGFSYEQYF. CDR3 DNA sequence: TGTGCCAGCAGCTTCTCTGGGCAGGGATTCTCCTACGAGCAGTACTTC.